This T cell receptor (beta chain) appears in the sequencing data of a study of identifying expanded T cells in peripheral blood. As for this clone: Its specificity is unknown.

Sequencing used immunoSEQ multiplex PCR; TCRdb keeps in-frame clones, though not all of them. The sample holds about 90,000 clones, about 88% seen once. The CDR3 consists of 14 residues. V lost 1 base to trimming and J lost 8 bases, with 14 bases between them. Germline V CDR1 and CDR2: KGHSH, LQKENI. The study, taken as a whole, reports: Clone count variance between approximately 2-week samples rose with total template count. Differentially abundant clones: around 1.2 between replicates, 15 to 17 at roughly 13 days, 19 to 20 at four.

During the collection period, no donor immune events like infections were recorded. The source of this sequence is a person aged 18-69 years in good health. The sample consisted of blood. The chain combines TRBV18 with TRBJ1-2; D might be TRBD1 (5 bases). CDR3 region: CASSPRGEVSGYTF. For the CDR3, the DNA is TGTGCCAGCTCACCACGAGGGGAGGTGAGCGGCTACACCTTC.